This entry lists 27 T cell receptor beta chains sequenced from one sample in a study of human T cells and chemical hapten exposure. TCRdb reanalysed the RACE reads using MiXCR and keeps one entry per CDR3 protein. The sample records approximately 59,000 distinct CDR3 sequences, around 6.1% being singletons. Sample time point: healthy volunteer bleed at 6 weeks. Researchers extracted total RNA from unfractionated whole blood. What was sequenced was whole blood. Receptors originate from a female donor in good health. Some clones in this sample may be carry-over from other donors' samples.

CDR3 protein: CASSLGAGSYGYTF. The CDR3 DNA reads as TGTGCCAGCAGTTTAGGAGCGGGGTCCTATGGCTACACCTTC. The chain has TRBV12-3 or TRBV12-4 and TRBJ1-2; D gene unclear. The V gene lost 1 base and the J gene lost 4 bases, with 10 bases spanning the gap. This CDR3 is built from 14 residues.

This clonotype was found many times. This chain connects TRBV7-2 to TRBJ1-2; D call uncertain. The CDR3 length is 14 residues. V gave up 0 bases and J gave up 4 bases, with 9 bases separating them. CDR1 and CDR2 from the germline V gene are SGHTA and FQGNSA. The CDR3 region has the DNA TGTGCCAGCAGCTTAGCGGGAGGTCGCTATGGCTACACCTTC. Translated, it gives CASSLAGGRYGYTF.

In the case of this clonotype: This may arise from a read error, as a much more abundant clone is one base away. V gene TRBV7-2 combines with J gene TRBJ1-5, with TRBD1 identical over 7 bases. CDR1 and CDR2 from the germline V gene are SGHTA and FQGNSA. Trimming cost V 5 bases and J 7 bases; bases outside gene matches: 14. The CDR3 length is 16 residues. CDR3 protein: CASSPGGGRRIQPQHF. In DNA form, the CDR3 reads TGTGCCAGCAGCCCAGGGGGAGGCAGGAGGATACAGCCCCAGCATTTT.

The chain carries TRBV20-1 and TRBJ1-5, with unresolved D. The CDR3 has 14 residues. The germline V gene encodes CDR1 DFQATT and CDR2 SNEGSKA (reference sequence). The V gene lost 5 bases and the J gene lost 0 bases, with 11 bases spanning the gap. Written as DNA, the CDR3 is TGCAGTGCTCGCCCGGGGTATAGCAATCAGCCCCAGCATTTT. Protein: CSARPGYSNQPQHF.

The table lists this clonotype with a few counts. At one end the junction does not follow the germline gene, possibly because of a read error. The rearrangement joins TRBV28 to TRBJ2-7; 7 nucleotides match TRBD2. This CDR3 has 12 amino acids. Per germline, CDR1 MDHEN and CDR2 SYDVKM. The DNA for the CDR3 is TGTGCCAGCAGTTTAGGGGCGGGAGTATTCCTGTTT. Translated, it gives CASSLGAGVFLF.

This clonotype was seen ten or more times. This sequence joins TRBV20-1 and TRBJ2-7; D perhaps matches TRBD2 (6 bases). CDR1 DFQATT and CDR2 SNEGSKA come from the germline V gene (reference sequence). The CDR3 covers 12 residues. Deletions cut 4 bases from V and 3 bases from J, with 10 bases between. CDR3 coding DNA: TGCAGTGCTACGGGAGACTACTACGAGCAGTACTTC. Translating gives CSATGDYYEQYF.

This clonotype showed up many times. The chain recombines TRBV6-5 with TRBJ2-3, with TRBD2 matching 8 bases. This CDR3 contains 17 residues. Germline assignment: CDR1 MNHEY and CDR2 SVGAGI. V was pared by 6 bases and J by 0 bases, with 11 bases of the junction left unmatched. The CDR3: CASSRSSGPLSTDTQYF. The CDR3 DNA is TGTGCCAGCAGCCGCTCTAGCGGGCCTCTCAGCACAGATACGCAGTATTTT.

This clonotype was counted ten times or more. The J gene is TRBJ1-2, the V gene TRBV29-1; 7 bases line up with TRBD1. Germline V gene lookup returns CDR1 SQVTM and CDR2 ANQGSEA. The CDR3 is made up of 16 amino acids. The J segment lost 6 bases and the V segment lost 4 bases, leaving 17 bases of the junction unmatched. The CDR3 region is CSVVSHRGVDLDGYTF. DNA for the CDR3: TGCAGCGTTGTATCTCACAGGGGAGTTGATTTGGATGGCTACACCTTC.

There are many counts of this clonotype. The rearrangement uses TRBV12-5 and TRBJ2-1, with 13 positions matching TRBD2. CDR1 LGHNT and CDR2 FRNRAP come from the germline V gene. CDR3 length: 16 amino acids. V shed 6 bases, J shed 4 bases, and the junction held 6 bases outside the gene matches. CDR3 in amino acids: CASGGRTSGGYNEQFF. CDR3 nucleotides: TGTGCTAGTGGCGGTAGGACTAGCGGGGGATACAATGAGCAGTTCTTC.

This clonotype was recorded at least ten times. The rearrangement uses TRBV25-1 and TRBJ2-2; 7 bases align to TRBD1. After removal of 1 base from V and 2 bases from J, the junction contained 13 bases not matched to a gene. The CDR3 is 19 amino acids. CDR1 MGHDK and CDR2 SYGVNS come from the germline V gene. Here the CDR3 DNA reads TGTGCCAGCAGTGAATTCCCCGACAGGGTGGATGCAAACACCGGGGAGCTGTTTTTT. It specifies CASSEFPDRVDANTGELFF.

This clonotype occurred many times. The chain joins TRBV2 to TRBJ2-2; 7 bases agree with TRBD2. The CDR3 runs 12 residues. Trimming removed 7 bases from V and 4 bases from J; junction bases left unmatched: 0. CDR1 and CDR2 from the germline V gene are SNHLY and FYNNEI. CDR3 nucleotide sequence: TGTGCCAGCAAGCGGGGCACCGGGGAGCTGTTTTTT. As protein: CASKRGTGELFF. Drawing the rest from reference TRBV2 and TRBJ2-2, the complete variable domain is EPEVTQTPSHQVTQMGQEVILRCVPISNHLYFYWYRQILGQKVEFLVSFYNNEISEKSEIFDDQFSVERPDGSNFTLKIRSTKLEDSAMYFCASKRGTGELFFGEGSRLTVL.

The table lists this clonotype with many counts. V and J are TRBV5-1 and TRBJ2-5, with D possibly being TRBD1 (6 bases). The CDR3 covers 15 residues. V dropped 5 bases and J dropped 5 bases, with 19 bases sitting between them. From germline, CDR1 is SGHRS and CDR2 YFSETQ. The CDR3 is CASSLDRSIFETQYF. CDR3 DNA sequence: TGCGCCAGCAGTTTAGACAGGTCTATATTTGAGACCCAGTACTTC.

This clonotype was detected ten times or more. V usage is TRBV12-3 or TRBV12-4 and J usage is TRBJ2-7; 7 positions agree with TRBD2. The CDR3 extends over 14 amino acids. With V trimmed by 5 bases and J by 7 bases, 11 bases remained unmatched. The CDR3 nucleotides read TGTGCCAGCAGTCCGACTAGCCCAACGAGGGAGCAGTACTTC. This sequence encodes CASSPTSPTREQYF.

This clonotype has a count of ten or more. The chain combines TRBV27 with TRBJ1-5; D remains ambiguous. Germline V gene data show CDR1 as MNHEY and CDR2 as SMNVEV (reference sequence). This CDR3 is built from 13 residues. The V and J ends lost 3 bases and 1 base respectively, with 4 bases between them. The CDR3 region is CASSLESNQPQHF. Here the CDR3 DNA reads TGTGCCAGCAGTTTGGAGAGCAATCAGCCCCAGCATTTT.

This clonotype was found a few times. The V call is TRBV2, the J call TRBJ1-4, with 7 bases fitting TRBD1. Unmatched junction bases numbered 7, after V lost 5 bases and J lost 7 bases. The CDR3 runs 14 residues. Looked up from germline, CDR1 is SNHLY and CDR2 is FYNNEI. In DNA form, the CDR3 reads TGTGCCAGCAGTCCGAGGGGGCAGAGTGAAAAACTGTTTTTT. This sequence encodes CASSPRGQSEKLFF.

This clonotype occurred a few times. The chain couples TRBV20-1 to TRBJ2-7; TRBD2 matches at 10 bases. V lost 3 bases and J lost 3; bases outside the gene matches: 5. The CDR3 length is 14 residues. In germline, CDR1 is DFQATT, CDR2 SNEGSKA (reference sequence). CDR3 region: CSASSASGSYEQYF. As DNA, the CDR3 is TGCAGTGCTAGTAGCGCTAGCGGGAGCTACGAGCAGTACTTC.

This chain links TRBV12-3 or TRBV12-4 with TRBJ2-7; no firm D call. CDR3 length: 13 amino acids. The V end was cut by 8 bases, the J end by 5 bases, with 16 bases between. The DNA for the CDR3 is TGTGCCAGCGGAATTTCGGGCCGGGACGAGCAGTACTTC. Translated: CASGISGRDEQYF.

The chain uses TRBV12-3 or TRBV12-4 and TRBJ2-7, with a tentative D call TRBD2 (5 bases). V lost 0 bases and J lost 6, with 12 bases in between. This CDR3 has 14 amino acids. In DNA form, the CDR3 reads TGTGCCAGCAGTTTAGCGTATTTTCGGGGCGAGCAGTACTTC. Amino acid sequence: CASSLAYFRGEQYF.

The rearrangement uses TRBV12-3 or TRBV12-4 and TRBJ2-7; D unclear. The CDR3 is made up of 13 amino acids. V dropped 1 base and J dropped 7 bases, with 11 bases sitting between them. CDR3 sequence reads: CASSLGPLREQYF. The CDR3 bases are TGTGCCAGCAGTTTAGGTCCACTGAGGGAGCAGTACTTC.

This clonotype appeared many times. CDR3 protein: CSARQGVETQYF. The CDR3 DNA sequence: TGCAGTGCTAGACAGGGGGTAGAGACCCAGTACTTC. V gene TRBV20-1 combines with J gene TRBJ2-5; 7 bases align to TRBD1. Germline V CDR1 and CDR2: DFQATT, SNEGSKA (reference sequence). Trimming removed 2 bases from V and 4 bases from J; junction bases left unmatched: 1. This CDR3 contains 12 residues.

This clonotype was found many times. The V and J genes are TRBV6-5 and TRBJ1-1, with D perhaps TRBD1 (5 bases). This CDR3 has 13 residues. Germline CDR1 is MNHEY and CDR2 is SVGAGI. Trimming shortened V by 3 bases and J by 5 bases, and 10 bases separated the two germline ends. The CDR3 is CASSYGGRTEAFF. As DNA, the CDR3 is TGTGCCAGCAGTTATGGGGGGAGGACTGAAGCTTTCTTT.

This clonotype was counted at least ten times. The gene calls are TRBV20-1 and TRBJ2-1, with D hard to call. The CDR3 is made up of 12 amino acids. With 1 base removed from V and 10 bases from J, the gap between germline ends came to 11 bases. The germline CDR1 and CDR2 sequences are DFQATT and SNEGSKA (reference sequence). The CDR3 sequence is CSARVAFLEQFF. The DNA of the CDR3 is TGCAGTGCTAGAGTGGCTTTCTTGGAGCAGTTCTTC.

This clonotype was seen at least ten times. The V gene is TRBV9, the J gene TRBJ2-3; D gene unclear. Trimming removed 3 bases at V and 4 bases at J, with 6 bases between. The CDR3 consists of 12 residues. Germline-derived CDR1 and CDR2 are SGDLS and YYNGEE. The CDR3 DNA reads TGTGCCAGCAGCGATCCCCCAGATACGCAGTATTTT. Residues: CASSDPPDTQYF.

This clonotype was counted between two and nine times. CDR3 sequence reads: CASSPHQITSYGYTF. The CDR3 region has the DNA TGTGCCAGCAGTCCCCATCAGATAACTAGCTATGGCTACACCTTC. The genes are TRBV27 and TRBJ1-2; D call uncertain. The CDR3 is 15 residues long. V lost 5 bases and J lost 4, with 17 bases in between. Germline V CDR1 and CDR2: MNHEY, SMNVEV (reference sequence).

This clonotype has a count of ten or more. The chain is built from TRBV6-6 and TRBJ2-3, with 11 positions matching TRBD2. This CDR3 region has 16 residues. J gave up 2 bases and V 7 bases, and 8 bases lay outside the gene matches. Germline V gives CDR1 MNHNY, CDR2 SVGAGI (reference sequence). In nucleotides, the CDR3 is TGTGCCAGCATTCTGGGGACTAGCGGAGCCACAGATACGCAGTATTTT. It yields the protein CASILGTSGATDTQYF.

This chain connects TRBV28 to TRBJ1-2; D not resolved. Germline assignment: CDR1 MDHEN and CDR2 SYDVKM. This CDR3 region has 12 residues. Trimming took 7 bases from V and 4 from J, leaving 10 bases between them. The CDR3 sequence: CASTRPAYGYTF. In DNA form, the CDR3 reads TGTGCCAGCACCCGGCCGGCCTATGGCTACACCTTC.

This clonotype was detected many times. This rearrangement joins TRBV12-3 or TRBV12-4 to TRBJ2-1; 13 nucleotides line up with TRBD2. V lost 4 bases to trimming and J lost 9 bases; unmatched junction nucleotides: 3. The CDR3 has 14 amino acids. CDR3 bases: TGTGCCAGCAGTTCCGGGACTAGCGGGATTGAGCAGTTCTTC. As protein: CASSSGTSGIEQFF.